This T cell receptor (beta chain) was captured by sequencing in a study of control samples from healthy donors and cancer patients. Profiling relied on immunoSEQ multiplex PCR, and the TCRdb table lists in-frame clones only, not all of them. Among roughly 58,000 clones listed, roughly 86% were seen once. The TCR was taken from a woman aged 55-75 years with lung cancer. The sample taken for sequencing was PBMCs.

The CDR3 nucleotides are TGTGCCAGCAGTGTGCAACAAGAGACCCAGTACTTC. Its protein product is CASSVQQETQYF. This chain uses TRBV2 with TRBJ2-5; no clear D gene. The CDR3 spans 12 residues. Trimming shortened V by 4 bases and J by 2 bases, and 5 bases separated the two germline ends. Germline CDR1 and CDR2: SNHLY and FYNNEI.